Below, 11 T cell receptor beta chains from the same sample are listed, as sequenced in a study of T cell clones after liver transplantation. TCRdb keeps only in-frame clones here, not all; method: immunoSEQ multiplex PCR. This sample yields fewer than 20,000 clones, of which 75% to 90% are seen a single time; 13% belongs to the top ten. The sequencing used CD8+ T cells from blood, collected 46 months after liver transplant. The receptor source for this set is a human patient who received a liver transplant. A share of the T cells may be of graft donor origin.

The chain recombines TRBV27 with TRBJ2-7; TRBD2 matches 7 bases. There are 15 residues in the CDR3. Germline assignment: CDR1 MNHEY and CDR2 SMNVEV (reference sequence). Losses at the gene ends were 2 bases for V and 5 bases for J; bases not matched to a gene: 9. Written as DNA, the CDR3 is TGTGCCAGCAGTTTAAAGCGCGGGAGATTCCACGAGCAGTACTTC. Its translation: CASSLKRGRFHEQYF.

CDR3 DNA sequence: TGTGCCAGCAGTTTATCACAGGGCAGCAATCAGCCCCAGCATTTT. Protein: CASSLSQGSNQPQHF. This chain connects TRBV27 to TRBJ1-5; tentative D call: TRBD1 (6 bases). The CDR3 is made up of 15 amino acids. CDR1 is MNHEY and CDR2 is SMNVEV in the germline V gene (reference sequence). Deletions cut 0 bases from V and 1 base from J, with 7 bases between.

The chain is built from TRBV7-6 and TRBJ2-7; 10 bases match TRBD1. The ends lost 1 base at V and 11 bases at J; junction bases unmatched: 8. The CDR3 has 14 residues. Germline CDR1 is SGHVS and CDR2 is FNYEAQ. CDR3 region: CASSLEGQGRMEYF. The DNA for the CDR3 is TGTGCCAGCAGCTTAGAGGGACAGGGGCGGATGGAGTACTTC.

CDR3 in amino acids: CASVDSLEGYEQYF. The CDR3 DNA sequence: TGTGCCAGCGTCGACAGCCTCGAGGGCTACGAGCAGTACTTC. The V and J genes are TRBV28 and TRBJ2-7, with D perhaps being TRBD1 or TRBD2 (5 bases each). CDR1 and CDR2 (germline): MDHEN, SYDVKM. V was pared by 8 bases and J by 3 bases, with 17 bases between. CDR3 length: 14 amino acids.

This rearrangement joins TRBV28 to TRBJ2-7; TRBD1 aligns across 9 bases. V lost 3 bases and J lost 5; bases outside the gene matches: 2. This CDR3 has 13 residues. CDR1 MDHEN and CDR2 SYDVKM come from the germline V gene. The DNA for the CDR3 is TGTGCCAGCAGTTTGGGACAGGGCCACGAGCAGTACTTC. Its translation: CASSLGQGHEQYF.

V and J are TRBV28 and TRBJ2-1, with TRBD1 matching over 7 bases. Germline CDR1 MDHEN, CDR2 SYDVKM. V dropped 7 bases and J dropped 5; count of bases not matched to a gene: 8. This CDR3 is 14 amino acids long. CDR3 residues: CASIRPGQNNEQFF. In DNA, the CDR3 is TGTGCCAGCATCCGGCCGGGACAGAACAATGAGCAGTTCTTC. Variable domain in full (rest from reference TRBV28 and TRBJ2-1): DVKVTQSSRYLVKRTGEKVFLECVQDMDHENMFWYRQDPGLGLRLIYFSYDVKMKEKGDIPEGYSVSREKKERFSLILESASTNQTSMYLCASIRPGQNNEQFFGPGTRLTVL.

The genes are TRBV6-1 and TRBJ2-6, with unresolved D. In germline, CDR1 is MNHNS, CDR2 SASEGT. V lost 4 bases to trimming and J lost 1 base, with 8 bases between them. The CDR3 is 15 amino acids. CDR3 DNA sequence: TGTGCCAGCAGTGCCTCGTTATCTGGGGCCAACGTCCTGACTTTC. This encodes CASSASLSGANVLTF.

CDR3 sequence reads: CASSIGASGYNEQFF. The CDR3 DNA is TGTGCCAGTAGTATAGGGGCTAGCGGATACAATGAGCAGTTCTTC. This sequence joins TRBV19 and TRBJ2-1, with TRBD2 matching over 7 bases. V lost 1 base to trimming and J lost 4 bases; unmatched junction nucleotides: 4. This CDR3 comprises 15 residues. Looked up from germline, CDR1 is LNHDA and CDR2 is SQIVND (reference sequence).

The J gene is TRBJ2-1, the V gene TRBV28, with TRBD2 identical over 12 bases. Trimming cost V 6 bases and J 5 bases; bases outside gene matches: 5. The CDR3 totals 15 residues. Per germline, CDR1 MDHEN and CDR2 SYDVKM. This CDR3 is CASRTPSGRDNEQFF. DNA of the CDR3: TGTGCCAGCAGGACTCCTAGCGGGAGGGACAATGAGCAGTTCTTC. The full variable domain, its missing parts supplied by reference TRBV28 and TRBJ2-1, is DVKVTQSSRYLVKRTGEKVFLECVQDMDHENMFWYRQDPGLGLRLIYFSYDVKMKEKGDIPEGYSVSREKKERFSLILESASTNQTSMYLCASRTPSGRDNEQFFGPGTRLTVL.

The rearrangement links TRBV19 to TRBJ2-3; unclear D gene. The CDR3 has 16 amino acids. With 5 bases removed from V and 3 bases from J, the gap between germline ends came to 18 bases. CDR1 is LNHDA and CDR2 is SQIVND in the germline V gene (reference sequence). The CDR3 loop is CASSPLHTLGTDTQYF. Written as DNA, the CDR3 is TGTGCCAGTAGTCCGCTACACACCCTGGGGACAGATACGCAGTATTTT.

V is TRBV5-1 and J is TRBJ2-7; a possible D gene is TRBD2 (5 bases). Deletions cut 3 bases from V and 3 bases from J, with 10 bases between. Germline CDR1 SGHRS, CDR2 YFSETQ. The CDR3 length is 13 residues. This CDR3 reads CASSSGRDYEQYF. CDR3 nucleotides: TGCGCCAGCAGCTCCGGACGGGACTACGAGCAGTACTTC.